This T cell receptor beta chain was sequenced for a study of patients and donors after allogeneic stem cell transplantation. This CDR3 region has 14 residues. The germline V gene has CDR1 SGHTA and CDR2 FQGNSA. V gave up 1 base and J gave up 3 bases, with 9 bases separating them. TCRdb processed the RT-PCR reads anew with MiXCR; each CDR3 protein has one entry. The table records some 960,000 distinct CDR3 sequences, about 20% of them present only once. This clonotype was detected a few times. The specimen sequenced was blood, either unsorted or a sorted T cell fraction (not recorded which). This chain links TRBV7-2 with TRBJ1-2, with D perhaps matching TRBD1 (6 bases). This receptor was taken from a human donor who was either an allogeneic HSCT recipient or a stem cell or donor lymphocyte infusion donor (not recorded which). It is not recorded whose cells these are; they may come from a transplant donor. The CDR3 is CASSLGGGDYGYTF. CDR3 DNA: TGTGCCAGCAGCTTAGGAGGGGGAGACTATGGCTACACCTTC.